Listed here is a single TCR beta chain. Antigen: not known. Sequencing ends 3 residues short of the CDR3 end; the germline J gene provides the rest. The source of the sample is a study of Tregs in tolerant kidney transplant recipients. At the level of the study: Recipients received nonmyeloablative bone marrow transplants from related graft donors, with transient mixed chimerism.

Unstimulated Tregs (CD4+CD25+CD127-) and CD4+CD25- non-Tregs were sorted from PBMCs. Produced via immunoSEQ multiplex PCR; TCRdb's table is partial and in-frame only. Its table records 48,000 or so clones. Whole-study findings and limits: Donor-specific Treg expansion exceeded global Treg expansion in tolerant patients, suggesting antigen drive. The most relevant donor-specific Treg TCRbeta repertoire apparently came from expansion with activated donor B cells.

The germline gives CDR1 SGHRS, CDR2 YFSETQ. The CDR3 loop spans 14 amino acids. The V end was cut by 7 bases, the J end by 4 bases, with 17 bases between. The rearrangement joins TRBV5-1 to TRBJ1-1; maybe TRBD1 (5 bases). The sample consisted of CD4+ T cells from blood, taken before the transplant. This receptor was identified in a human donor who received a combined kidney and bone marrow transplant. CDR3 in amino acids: CASGLGLQATEAFF. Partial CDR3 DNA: TGCGCCAGCGGTCTGGGACTCCAAGCCACTGAA.